A selection of T cell receptor beta chains follows, all from one sample in a study of blood T cells in healthy people across ages. Each CDR3 protein is one row after TCRdb ran MiXCR on the 5' RACE reads. The top ten clones hold 15% to 20% of a sample with about 800,000 distinct CDR3 sequences, 35% to 60% of them seen once. The sample consisted of blood. These receptors originate from an elderly man in good health. The CDR3 runs from the conserved cysteine through the conserved F or W. The order of the fields is V gene, J gene, clone size, CDR3 protein. Clone size is stated in some rows and not others, as once, few, many or a class when expanded.

TRBV20-1	TRBJ2-5	once	CSARDRLAGIQETQYF
TRBV20-1	TRBJ2-2	few	CSARGQGAGELFF
TRBV20-1	TRBJ2-7	NA	CSASRYGEAKCEQYF
TRBV11-2	TRBJ2-7	NA	CASSPGTGMDEQYF
TRBV7-2	TRBJ2-7	once	CASRPAGLAGQSYEQYF
TRBV5-1	TRBJ2-3	few	CASSLAQTTDTQYF
TRBV7-2	TRBJ1-1	NA	CASRVLATFEAFF
TRBV5-1	TRBJ2-4	NA	CASRSTLGTSPKQYF
TRBV7-2	TRBJ2-1	NA	CASRPGQGFAGSYNEQFF
TRBV3-1	TRBJ1-4	NA	CASSQDRNREKLFF
TRBV29-1	TRBJ2-1	few	CSALAGGDEQFF
TRBV7-2	TRBJ2-2	NA	CASSQRTSGGIHTGELFF
TRBV19	TRBJ2-7	few	CASSTRDRPYEQYF
TRBV6-2/TRBV6-3	TRBJ2-1	many	CASSYTQNSYNEQFF
TRBV27	TRBJ2-1	NA	CASSLGSVIDEQFF
TRBV28	TRBJ2-5	few	CASRGGLRQETQYF
TRBV29-1	TRBJ1-2	NA	CSVDRASYGYTF
TRBV20-1	TRBJ2-4	NA	CSAKNEAKNIQYF
TRBV20-1	TRBJ1-1	NA	CSARDGGDTEAFF
TRBV20-1	TRBJ1-1	few	CSASQQVTMNTEAFF
TRBV29-1	NA	NA	CSVAGTGRNEQYF
TRBV29-1	TRBJ1-1	NA	CSVGGQGRTEAFF
TRBV10-3	TRBJ2-4	NA	CAISESSGPRNIQYF
TRBV7-2	TRBJ2-5	NA	CASSLGGENQETQYF
TRBV19	TRBJ2-7	NA	CASSTGPGPAYEQYF
TRBV9	TRBJ1-1	NA	CASSVEWGRTTEAFF
TRBV20-1	TRBJ1-2	NA	CSARPGTGGGGYGYTF
TRBV29-1	TRBJ2-1	many	CSVDFAGFDEQFF
TRBV9	TRBJ2-7	few	CASSVAAGSPYEQYF
TRBV20-1	TRBJ2-5	NA	CSATPWASEETQYF
TRBV7-2	TRBJ2-7	NA	CASSLDAGSDEQYF
TRBV7-8	TRBJ2-5	NA	CASSLDSPPLRETQYF
TRBV7-2	TRBJ1-4	few	CASSMDRVNEKLFF
TRBV27	TRBJ2-6	NA	CASSSVGAGANVLTF
TRBV12-3/TRBV12-4	NA	few	CASSLTGPHEQYF
TRBV20-1	TRBJ1-2	NA	CSALIRGADYGYTF
TRBV5-1	TRBJ2-1	NA	CASSSDPPRRDEQFF
TRBV12-3/TRBV12-4	TRBJ2-7	NA	CASSFRARGYEQYF
TRBV2	TRBJ2-1	many	CASRGLAYNEQFF
TRBV7-2	TRBJ2-1	NA	CASSQQTGQETQFF
TRBV7-3	TRBJ2-5	few	CASSTSGGRETQYF
TRBV20-1	NA	NA	CSAEPMTQRELKETQYF
TRBV6-5	TRBJ2-7	few	CASSYTGRSYEQYF
TRBV6-6	TRBJ2-7	few	CASSYSGRGREYEQYF
TRBV7-9	TRBJ2-5	NA	CASSAKAGGFNEQYF
TRBV13	TRBJ2-7	NA	CASSSHSGRDYEQYF
TRBV14	TRBJ1-2	NA	CASSQPLGDINGYTF
TRBV5-1	TRBJ2-4	NA	CASSFSPGAAKNIQYF
TRBV27	TRBJ2-7	NA	CASSRTSEFDEQYF
TRBV11-2	TRBJ2-7	few	CASSLGGGRFYEQYF
TRBV18	TRBJ2-1	NA	CASSPSQAGIYNEQFF
TRBV20-1	TRBJ1-5	NA	CSASGTGGVDNQPPHF